The sequence of this T cell receptor (beta chain) was determined in a study of Graves' ophthalmopathy and Graves' hyperthyroidism. Amplification of the TCR beta CDR3 regions used RNA transcripts (as template). An opening RT-PCR round employed HTBI primers and preceded a second-round multiplex PCR. TCRdb used MiXCR to reprocess the multiplex PCR reads, holding one entry per CDR3 protein. The sample holds around 1.1 million distinct CDR3 sequences; roughly 35% are singletons and the top ten take 11%. Trimming took off 3 bases at V and 6 bases at J, with 8 bases between the two ends. Germline V CDR1 and CDR2: SGHTA, FQGNSA. The CDR3 spans 12 residues. This clonotype was recorded many times.

Material: peripheral blood or thyroid tissue (not recorded which). V and J are TRBV7-2 and TRBJ2-5; D perhaps matches TRBD1 (6 bases). The clonotype originates from an adult man with Graves' hyperthyroidism. The CDR3, as DNA: TGTGCCAGCAGCTTCAGGGGTCAGACCCAGTACTTC. It yields the protein CASSFRGQTQYF.